The rows below give T cell receptor beta chains drawn from one sample of a study of T cells in Graves' hyperthyroidism and ophthalmopathy. TCRdb used MiXCR to reprocess the multiplex PCR reads, holding one entry per CDR3 protein. Here the sample spans 380,000 or so distinct CDR3 sequences, 13% being singletons. Sequenced sample: blood. The receptors stem from a man in his thirties or forties with Graves' hyperthyroidism that later progressed to Graves' ophthalmopathy. Both conserved end residues are part of each CDR3. A D gene is named only where the DNA matches it firmly. Only some rows state a clone size, as once, few, many or a class for expanded clones.

D | length | J | V | size | CDR3 | DNA
TRBD1 | 16 | TRBJ1-1 | TRBV3-1 | few | CASSQGGGQMNTEAFF | TGTGCCAGCAGCCAAGGGGGGGGACAGATGAACACTGAAGCTTTCTTT
TRBD1 | 14 | TRBJ2-4 | TRBV7-2 | many | CASSTDRGSNIQYF | TGTGCCAGCAGCACGGACAGGGGGTCGAACATTCAGTACTTC
- | 15 | TRBJ1-5 | TRBV6-6 | many | CASSYKSPYNQPQHF | TGTGCCAGCAGTTACAAGAGCCCTTACAACCAGCCCCAGCATTTT
- | 12 | TRBJ2-2 | TRBV6-2/TRBV6-3 | many | CASHRYTGELFF | TGTGCCAGCCACAGGTACACCGGGGAGCTGTTTTTT
- | 17 | TRBJ1-2 | TRBV9 | few | CASSARGGRTPNYGYTF | TGTGCCAGCAGCGCGCGCGGGGGGCGAACCCCTAACTATGGCTACACCTTC
- | 11 | TRBJ2-4 | TRBV7-9 | few | CASSLVGIQYF | TGTGCCAGCAGCTTAGTGGGCATTCAGTACTTC
TRBD1 | 15 | TRBJ1-5 | TRBV2 | many | CASSEGDRGNQPQHF | TGTGCCAGCAGTGAAGGGGACAGGGGCAATCAGCCCCAGCATTTT
TRBD1 | 15 | TRBJ2-7 | TRBV20-1 | many | CSARDTGGSSYEQYF | TGCAGTGCTAGAGATACAGGGGGAAGCTCCTACGAGCAGTACTTC
TRBD1 | 14 | TRBJ1-6 | TRBV9 | few | CASSGTGIYSPLHF | TGTGCCAGCAGCGGGACAGGAATTTATTCACCCCTCCACTTT
- | 15 | TRBJ2-1 | TRBV5-5 | many | CASSLELGNYNEQFF | TGTGCCAGCAGCTTGGAACTAGGCAACTACAATGAGCAGTTCTTC
- | 16 | TRBJ1-5 | TRBV18 | few | CASSPELGEKNQPQHF | TGTGCCAGCTCACCAGAACTTGGGGAGAAAAATCAGCCCCAGCATTTT
TRBD2 | 16 | TRBJ2-1 | TRBV9 | - | CASSALAGGPGNEQFF | TGTGCCAGCAGCGCCCTAGCGGGGGGGCCCGGCAATGAGCAGTTCTTC
- | 16 | TRBJ2-2 | TRBV7-2 | - | CASSPRRGPRTGELFF | TGTGCCAGCAGCCCCCGGCGGGGGCCACGGACCGGGGAGCTGTTTTTT
- | 15 | TRBJ2-1 | TRBV13 | - | CASSPGTDPKYEQFF | TGTGCCAGCAGCCCCGGGACGGACCCGAAGTATGAGCAGTTCTTC
- | 11 | TRBJ2-7 | TRBV20-1 | few | CSVARTYEQYF | TGCAGTGTAGCACGGACCTACGAGCAGTACTTC
- | 14 | TRBJ1-2 | TRBV5-1 | few | CASSLAFTSKGYTF | TGCGCCAGCAGCTTGGCCTTCACGTCCAAGGGCTACACCTTC
- | 13 | TRBJ2-5 | TRBV20-1 | few | CSARVGGGETQYF | TGCAGTGCTAGAGTCGGGGGCGGGGAGACCCAGTACTTC
- | 13 | TRBJ2-4 | TRBV6-1 | many | CASSEHPGNIQYF | TGTGCCAGCAGTGAACATCCGGGAAACATTCAGTACTTC
- | 13 | TRBJ1-2 | TRBV28 | few | CASSFGTRGGYTF | TGTGCCAGCAGTTTCGGGACCCGCGGCGGCTACACCTTC
- | 13 | TRBJ2-7 | TRBV28 | many | CASSLSVPYEQYF | TGTGCCAGCAGTTTATCAGTTCCCTACGAGCAGTACTTC
TRBD2 | 16 | TRBJ2-7 | TRBV6-1 | many | CASSEVVAGGPYEQYF | TGTGCCAGCAGTGAAGTTGTAGCGGGGGGGCCCTACGAGCAGTACTTC
- | 13 | TRBJ1-5 | TRBV6-1 | - | CASSEGVLGPQHF | TGTGCCAGCAGTGAAGGGGTCCTCGGGCCCCAGCATTTT
TRBD2 | 15 | TRBJ2-1 | TRBV9 | - | CASSSGLAGGTEQFF | TGTGCCAGCAGCTCCGGACTAGCGGGGGGGACCGAGCAGTTCTTC
TRBD1 | 14 | TRBJ1-6 | TRBV24-1 | few | CAKRPGQGRSPLHF | TGTGCCAAACGGCCCGGACAGGGGAGGTCACCCCTCCACTTT
TRBD1 | 15 | TRBJ1-1 | TRBV6-4 | - | CASSERTGMRTEAFF | TGTGCCAGCAGTGAGAGGACAGGGATGAGAACTGAAGCTTTCTTT
- | 13 | TRBJ2-3 | TRBV14 | - | CASSAQVPDTQYF | TGTGCCAGCAGCGCACAGGTCCCAGATACGCAGTATTTT
- | 14 | TRBJ2-7 | TRBV2 | many | CASSDKGRSHEQYF | TGTGCCAGCAGTGATAAGGGGAGGTCCCACGAGCAGTACTTC
- | 17 | TRBJ1-2 | TRBV19 | few | CASSIRDISLLNYGYTF | TGTGCCAGTAGTATCCGGGACATCTCTCTCCTTAACTATGGCTACACCTTC
TRBD2 | 16 | TRBJ2-1 | TRBV5-4 | few | CASRPRGGVSNNEQFF | TGTGCCAGCAGACCACGGGGGGGTGTTTCGAACAATGAGCAGTTCTTC
TRBD1 | 15 | TRBJ2-1 | TRBV28 | many | CASRPYGQGANEQFF | TGTGCCAGCAGACCTTACGGACAGGGGGCGAATGAGCAGTTCTTC
TRBD1 | 16 | TRBJ1-5 | TRBV20-1 | once | CSARVGDRDFDQPQHF | TGCAGTGCTAGGGTGGGGGACAGGGACTTCGATCAGCCCCAGCATTTT
- | 13 | TRBJ2-7 | TRBV3-1 | many | CASSQPPRYEQYF | TGTGCCAGCAGCCAACCCCCCCGCTACGAGCAGTACTTC
- | 13 | TRBJ2-2 | TRBV27 | many | CASEKDGSGELFF | TGTGCCAGCGAAAAGGACGGTAGCGGGGAGCTGTTTTTT
TRBD2 | 16 | TRBJ2-1 | TRBV7-2 | few | CASSLGGMGRILEQFF | TGTGCCAGCAGTCTGGGGGGGATGGGGCGAATCTTGGAGCAGTTCTTC
- | 14 | TRBJ1-1 | TRBV6-7 | many | CASSKDSLNTEAFF | TGTGCCAGCAGCAAAGACAGTCTGAACACTGAAGCTTTCTTT
TRBD1 | 13 | TRBJ1-5 | TRBV6-1 | many | CASYTGGNQPQHF | TGTGCCAGCTACACAGGGGGCAATCAGCCCCAGCATTTT
- | 17 | TRBJ2-3 | TRBV6-1 | many | CASSPLYDVDSTDTQYF | TGTGCCAGCAGCCCCCTTTATGACGTAGACAGCACAGATACGCAGTATTTT
- | 15 | TRBJ2-1 | TRBV4-1 | few | CASSHSAGWGNEQFF | TGCGCCAGCAGCCATTCTGCGGGGTGGGGCAATGAGCAGTTCTTC
- | 12 | TRBJ1-1 | TRBV30 | many | CAWSPGSAEAFF | TGTGCCTGGAGTCCCGGCTCAGCTGAAGCTTTCTTT
TRBD2 | 15 | TRBJ2-3 | TRBV29-1 | few | CSVEEGRGSTDTQYF | TGCAGCGTTGAAGAAGGGAGGGGTAGCACAGATACGCAGTATTTT
- | 12 | TRBJ2-1 | TRBV19 | - | CASSIVRGEQFF | TGTGCCAGTAGTATAGTCCGAGGTGAGCAGTTCTTC
TRBD2 | 15 | TRBJ2-7 | TRBV9 | - | CASSAQTTGEGEQYF | TGTGCCAGCAGCGCACAAACGACGGGGGAGGGCGAGCAGTACTTC
TRBD1 | 19 | TRBJ2-1 | TRBV19 | few | CASSIYLDRGRQVPNEQFF | TGTGCCAGTAGTATATACCTTGACAGGGGGCGCCAAGTTCCCAATGAGCAGTTCTTC
- | 15 | TRBJ2-3 | TRBV18 | many | CASSPPFPRPHTQYF | TGTGCCAGCTCACCACCATTTCCCCGTCCACATACGCAGTATTTT
- | 13 | TRBJ1-2 | TRBV30 | many | CAWSDWQGRGYTF | TGTGCCTGGAGTGACTGGCAGGGCCGGGGCTACACCTTC
- | 13 | TRBJ1-5 | TRBV30 | - | CAWSLGDDQPQHF | TGTGCCTGGAGTCTGGGGGACGATCAGCCCCAGCATTTT
TRBD1 | 17 | TRBJ1-6 | TRBV28 | many | CASSSHRGSYNNSPLHF | TGTGCCAGCAGTTCCCACAGGGGCTCCTATAACAATTCACCCCTCCACTTT